This TCR beta chain was captured by sequencing in a study of blood T cell repertoires in COVID-19. Assay: immunoSEQ multiplex PCR; the TCRdb copy retains only in-frame clones and omits some. The sample consists of roughly 150,000 clones, around four fifths of them appearing once. V lost 5 bases, J lost 2 bases, and 16 bases lay in between. The CDR3 covers 15 residues. Germline V lookup: CDR1 MDHEN, CDR2 SYDVKM. The table lists this clone with a few counts. The specimen sequenced was PBMCs or T cells enriched from blood (not recorded which). This clonotype originated in a woman aged 50 to 65 who had recovered from COVID-19. The J gene is TRBJ2-7, the V gene TRBV28, with D tentatively TRBD2 (6 bases). In DNA form, the CDR3 reads TGTGCCAGCAGTCCGGCGGGGCCGGTGACCTACGAGCAGTACTTC. It codes for CASSPAGPVTYEQYF.